The sample holds a few counts of the clone carrying this T cell receptor beta chain. The PCR template was genomic DNA. The TCR beta CDR3 region was amplified using 30 forward and 13 reverse primers. One entry per CDR3 protein results from TCRdb running MiXCR on the multiplex PCR reads. The sample lists about 290,000 distinct CDR3 sequences, more than 40% seen once, with around 15% in the top ten. The data are from a study of type 1 and type 2 diabetes patients. CDR1 and CDR2 (germline): SQVTM, ANQGSEA. V trimming: 5 bases; J trimming: 6 bases; junction bases outside the gene matches: 4. The length of the CDR3 is 12 residues.

The clonotype originates from a man aged 18 to 35 with type 2 diabetes. The chain is built from TRBV29-1 and TRBJ2-1, with TRBD1 identical over 7 bases. Source material: peripheral blood mononuclear cells (PBMCs). CDR3 coding DNA: TGCAGCGTTAGGGACAGTATCAATGAGCAGTTCTTC. It encodes CSVRDSINEQFF.